This T cell receptor beta chain comes out of a study of blood T cell repertoires in COVID-19. Study at large: COVID-19 samples collected from the United States, Italy and Spain covered acute and convalescent phases. PBMCs, B-cell-depleted T cells, or T cells were the source of the cDNA or gDNA that made up the material.

Germline-derived CDR1 and CDR2 are LGHDT and YNNKEL (reference sequence). Trimming shortened V by 4 bases and J by 4 bases, and 16 bases separated the two germline ends. This CDR3 has 16 residues. In the source study's methods: Scientists estimated how many nucleated cells there were by amplifying reference gene primers. Assay: immunoSEQ multiplex PCR; the TCRdb copy retains only in-frame clones and omits some. V and J calls and clone size are those listed in that table; D and trimming were worked out from the DNA. The repertoire holds around 250,000 clones, with roughly 84% as singletons. The V call is TRBV3-1 (or the pseudogene TRBV3-2), the J call TRBJ1-4; possible D gene TRBD1, 5 bases. What was sequenced was peripheral blood. The source is a woman in her thirties or forties who had recovered from COVID-19. CDR3 sequence reads: CASSLSQGGDNEKLFF. CDR3 DNA sequence: TGTGCCAGCAGCCTCTCCCAGGGAGGGGATAATGAAAAACTGTTTTTT.